This TCR beta chain was documented in a study of cytomegalovirus exposure and HLA in healthy donors. Study-level points and caveats: In a later analysis, TCR beta V- and J-gene trimming showed a link to a missense DCLRE1C variant. There was a cluster of highly shared sequence variants that was likely a sequencing artifact. The listing of 160 or so TCR beta chains classed them as cytomegalovirus-associated. Presence/absence analysis assumed near-uniform sequencing depth across donors.

CDR1 and CDR2 from the germline V gene are LNHDA and SQIVND (reference sequence). The CDR3 sequence is 14 residues long. Trimming cost V 4 bases and J 4 bases, with 11 bases left between them. A word on this clone: Antigen unknown.

PCR used 60 Vbeta primers and 13 Jbeta primers. Generated by immunoSEQ multiplex PCR, the TCRdb table keeps only in-frame clones and is missing some. The profile shows around 160,000 clones, approximately 73% of them singletons. The TCR originated in a woman aged 18-35 years in good health and CMV-seronegative. Input material: PBMCs. The chain joins TRBV19 to TRBJ1-5; TRBD1 is a possible D gene (5 bases). Here the CDR3 reads CASSRGQPNQPQHF. The DNA for the CDR3 is TGTGCCAGTAGTAGGGGCCAGCCTAATCAGCCCCAGCATTTT.